The sequence of this TCR beta chain was determined in a study of blood T cells in healthy people across ages. PBMCs, at least 7 million per sample, were isolated. General observations from the study: As naive T cell percentage varied, TCR beta diversity correlated strongly with it. Estimated diversity, derived from one million T cells, was regarded as an underestimate.

The CDR3 covers 14 residues. Germline CDR1 MGHRA, CDR2 YSYEKL. J lost 8 bases, V lost 4 bases, and 8 bases had no gene match. This clonotype was detected only a few times. Antigen: not known. A second roughly 6 to 11 cycle PCR used barcoded and J-beta primers. Individual samples furnished no less than 2.5 million CDR3-containing paired-end reads apiece. TCRdb re-called the 5' RACE reads through MiXCR, storing one row per CDR3 protein. This table has about 1,000,000 distinct CDR3 sequences, more than 35% appearing once. The receptor's source is a woman between 55 and 75 years old in good health. The J gene is TRBJ2-1, the V gene TRBV4-1, with 7 bases identical to TRBD1. Input material: blood. CDR3 nucleotide sequence: TGCGCCAGCAGCCGACAGACAGGGTTCGATGAGCAGTTCTTC. It specifies CASSRQTGFDEQFF.